This TCR beta chain appears in the sequencing data of a study of cytomegalovirus exposure and HLA in healthy donors. This clone turned up a few times. The PCR used 60 Vbeta and 13 Jbeta primers. Sequencing used immunoSEQ multiplex PCR; TCRdb keeps in-frame clones, though not all of them. The top ten clones hold around 1.3% of a sample with 150,000 to 200,000 clones, over 70% of them seen once. This CDR3 comprises 16 residues. Germline V gene data show CDR1 as PRHDT and CDR2 as FYEKMQ (reference sequence). The V end lost 4 bases, the J end lost 9 bases, and 23 bases lay between the germline ends. The sequence derives from a woman aged 30 to 39 in good health and CMV-seronegative. V gene TRBV13 combines with J gene TRBJ2-3; no clear D. The specimen sequenced was PBMCs. CDR3 region: CASSSTFERTLGTQYF. The DNA for the CDR3 is TGTGCCAGCAGCTCCACCTTCGAGCGTACCCTAGGCACGCAGTATTTT.